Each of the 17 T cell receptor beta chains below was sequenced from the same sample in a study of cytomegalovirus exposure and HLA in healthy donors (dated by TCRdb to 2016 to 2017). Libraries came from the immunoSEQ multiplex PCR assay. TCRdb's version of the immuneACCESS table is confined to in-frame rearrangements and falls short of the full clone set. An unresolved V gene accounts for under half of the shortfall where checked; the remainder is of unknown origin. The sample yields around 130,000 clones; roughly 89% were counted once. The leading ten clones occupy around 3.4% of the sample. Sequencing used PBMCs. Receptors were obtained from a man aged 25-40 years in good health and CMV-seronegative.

The CDR3 here is CASSQGRSNYGYTF. The CDR3 region has the DNA TGTGCCAGCAGTCAGGGCAGGTCTAACTATGGCTACACCTTC. This rearrangement joins TRBV6-1 to TRBJ1-2; tentative D call: TRBD1 (5 bases). CDR3 length: 14 residues. Trimming left V 5 bases short and J 0 bases short, with 10 bases between. Germline V lookup: CDR1 MNHNS, CDR2 SASEGT.

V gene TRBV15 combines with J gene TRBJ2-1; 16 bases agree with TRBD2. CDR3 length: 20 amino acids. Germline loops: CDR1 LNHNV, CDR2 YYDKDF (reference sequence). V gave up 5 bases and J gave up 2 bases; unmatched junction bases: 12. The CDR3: CATSPGTSGGGLGTYNEQFF. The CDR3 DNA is TGTGCCACCAGCCCTGGGACTAGCGGGGGGGGCCTGGGCACCTACAATGAGCAGTTCTTC.

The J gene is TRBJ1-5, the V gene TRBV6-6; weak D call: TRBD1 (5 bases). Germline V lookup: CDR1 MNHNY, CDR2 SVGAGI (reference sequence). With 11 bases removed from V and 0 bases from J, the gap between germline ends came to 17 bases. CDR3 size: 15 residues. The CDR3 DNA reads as TGTGCCGCCCGAGCCCAGGGCTATAGCAATCAGCCCCAGCATTTT. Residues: CAARAQGYSNQPQHF.

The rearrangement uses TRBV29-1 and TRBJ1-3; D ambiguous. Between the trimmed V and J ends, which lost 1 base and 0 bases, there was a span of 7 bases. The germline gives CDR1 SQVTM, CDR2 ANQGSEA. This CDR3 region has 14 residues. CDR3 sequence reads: CSVEGGSSGNTIYF. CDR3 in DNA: TGCAGCGTTGAAGGCGGGAGCTCTGGAAACACCATATATTTT.

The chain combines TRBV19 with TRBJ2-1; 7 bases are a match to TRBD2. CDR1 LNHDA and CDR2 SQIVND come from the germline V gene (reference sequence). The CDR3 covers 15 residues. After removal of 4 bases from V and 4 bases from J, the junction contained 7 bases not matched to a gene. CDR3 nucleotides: TGTGCCAGTAGTAAGGCTAGCGGACTATACAATGAGCAGTTCTTC. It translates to CASSKASGLYNEQFF.

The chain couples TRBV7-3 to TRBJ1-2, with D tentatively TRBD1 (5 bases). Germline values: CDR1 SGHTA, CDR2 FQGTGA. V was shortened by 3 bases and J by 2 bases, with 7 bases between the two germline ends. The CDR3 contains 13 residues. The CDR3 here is CASSLTENYGYTF. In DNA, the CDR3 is TGTGCCAGCAGCTTGACAGAAAACTATGGCTACACCTTC.

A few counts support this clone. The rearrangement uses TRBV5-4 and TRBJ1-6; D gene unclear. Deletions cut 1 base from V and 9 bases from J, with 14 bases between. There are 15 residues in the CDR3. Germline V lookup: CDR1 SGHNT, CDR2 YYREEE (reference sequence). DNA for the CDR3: TGTGCCAGCAGCTTGTTCGGAGTGGGAGGTTCACCCCTCCACTTT. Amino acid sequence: CASSLFGVGGSPLHF.

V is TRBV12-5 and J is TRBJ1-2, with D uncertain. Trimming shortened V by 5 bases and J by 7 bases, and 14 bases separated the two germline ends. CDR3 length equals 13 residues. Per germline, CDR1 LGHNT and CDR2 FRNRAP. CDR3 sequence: CASGRTLEGGYTF. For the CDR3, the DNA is TGTGCTAGTGGTCGTACACTTGAGGGTGGCTACACCTTC.

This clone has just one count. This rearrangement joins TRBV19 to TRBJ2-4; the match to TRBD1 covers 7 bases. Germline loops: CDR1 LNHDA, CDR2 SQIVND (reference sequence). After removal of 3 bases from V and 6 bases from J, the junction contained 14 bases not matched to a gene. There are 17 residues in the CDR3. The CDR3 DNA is TGTGCCAGTAGTATCTCTTTCCCGTGGGACAGCGGAAACATTCAGTACTTC. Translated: CASSISFPWDSGNIQYF.

The CDR3 DNA sequence: TGTGCCAGCAGCTTGTGGCAGGAACCCTCCTACGAGCAGTACTTC. Translating gives CASSLWQEPSYEQYF. This chain links TRBV11-2 with TRBJ2-7, with D hard to call. This CDR3 comprises 15 residues. Trimming stripped 3 bases from V and 0 bases from J, with 12 bases between. Germline V gene sequence: CDR1 SGHAT, CDR2 FQNNGV.

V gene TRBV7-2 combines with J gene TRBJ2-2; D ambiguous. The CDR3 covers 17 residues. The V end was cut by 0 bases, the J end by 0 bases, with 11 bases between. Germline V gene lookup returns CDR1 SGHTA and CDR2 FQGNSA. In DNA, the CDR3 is TGTGCCAGCAGCTTAGCTTCGTCGACTGCGAACACCGGGGAGCTGTTTTTT. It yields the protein CASSLASSTANTGELFF.

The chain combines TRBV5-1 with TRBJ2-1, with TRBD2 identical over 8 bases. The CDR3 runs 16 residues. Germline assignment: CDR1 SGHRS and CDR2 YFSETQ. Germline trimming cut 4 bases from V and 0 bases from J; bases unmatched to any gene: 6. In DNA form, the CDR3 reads TGCGCCAGCAGCGAACCGGGACTAGGCTCCTACAATGAGCAGTTCTTC. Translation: CASSEPGLGSYNEQFF.

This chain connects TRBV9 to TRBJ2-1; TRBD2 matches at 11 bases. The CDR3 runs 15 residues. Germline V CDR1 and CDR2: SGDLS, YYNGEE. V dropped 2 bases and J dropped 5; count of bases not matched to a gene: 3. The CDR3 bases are TGTGCCAGCAGCGTTAGACTAGCGGGGAACAATGAGCAGTTCTTC. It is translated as CASSVRLAGNNEQFF. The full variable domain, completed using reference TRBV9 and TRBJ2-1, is DSGVTQTPKHLITATGQRVTLRCSPRSGDLSVYWYQQSLDQGLQFLIQYYNGEERAKGNILERFSAQQFPDLHSELNLSSLELGDSALYFCASSVRLAGNNEQFFGPGTRLTVL.

CDR3 bases: TGTGCCAGCAGGTATACTAGCGGGCCGAACACCGGGGAGCTGTTTTTT. It translates to CASRYTSGPNTGELFF. This chain links TRBV7-6 with TRBJ2-2, with 9 bases that match TRBD2. The CDR3 is 16 amino acids. From germline, CDR1 is SGHVS and CDR2 FNYEAQ. The V segment lost 6 bases and the J segment 0 bases; nucleotides outside the gene matches: 5.

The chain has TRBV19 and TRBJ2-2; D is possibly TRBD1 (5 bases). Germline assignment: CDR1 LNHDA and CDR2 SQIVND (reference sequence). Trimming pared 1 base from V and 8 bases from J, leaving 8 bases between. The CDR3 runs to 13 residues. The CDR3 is CASSIARTGELFF. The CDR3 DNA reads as TGTGCCAGTAGTATAGCCAGGACAGGGGAGCTGTTTTTT.

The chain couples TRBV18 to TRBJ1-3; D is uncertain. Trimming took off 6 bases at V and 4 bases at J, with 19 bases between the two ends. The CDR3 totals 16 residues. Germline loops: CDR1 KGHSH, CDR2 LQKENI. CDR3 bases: TGTGCCAGCTCGCCGGAGCTCTACGACTCAGGAAACACCATATATTTT. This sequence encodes CASSPELYDSGNTIYF.

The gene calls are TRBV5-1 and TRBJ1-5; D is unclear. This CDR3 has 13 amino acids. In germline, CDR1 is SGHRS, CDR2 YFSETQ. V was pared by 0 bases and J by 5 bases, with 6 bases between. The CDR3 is CASSLGPYQPQHF. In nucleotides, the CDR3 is TGCGCCAGCAGCTTGGGTCCGTATCAGCCCCAGCATTTT.